Given below is one T cell receptor (beta chain) in context. In the source study's methods: From reference gene primer amplification, estimates of nucleated cell counts were derived. Method: immunoSEQ multiplex PCR; TCRdb's copy keeps in-frame clones and lacks some. That table furnishes V, J and clone size, whereas the DNA furnished D and trimming. The sample lists 150,000 to 200,000 clones; around 79% were seen once. This sample is part of a study of blood T cell repertoires in COVID-19. Study-wide context: Samples taken during acute and convalescent COVID-19 were collected in the United States, Italy and Spain. In each case, the material was cDNA or gDNA derived from T cells, B-cell-depleted T cells, or PBMCs.

CDR3 size: 16 residues. The trim removed 3 bases at V and 0 bases at J, leaving 4 bases unmatched. Germline CDR1 KGHSH, CDR2 LQKENI. The receptor's source is a man aged 55 to 70 with active or convalescent COVID-19. The chain is built from TRBV18 and TRBJ2-2, with TRBD2 matching over 7 bases. The sequencing input was peripheral blood. The CDR3 region has the DNA TGTGCCAGCTCACCCCTCGGGGGGACGAACACCGGGGAGCTGTTTTTT. This translates into CASSPLGGTNTGELFF.